The 26 T cell receptor beta chains listed next were all sequenced from one sample in a study of blood T cell dynamics during melanoma immunotherapy. General study points: Among sorted CD8+ subsets, immune-effector cells had the highest clonality and cell-free DNA similarity.

The time point denotes: week 3, after first cycle of checkpoint inhibitor. Immune-effector memory T cells were defined as CD3+ CD4- CD8+ CD45RA- CD45RO-high CD27- CCR7-. Their specific antigens are unknown. Generated by immunoSEQ multiplex PCR, the TCRdb table keeps only in-frame clones and is missing some. The data show thousands of clones, around 80% seen once. This specimen was CD8+ T cells from blood, taken from a patient treated with checkpoint blockade. These receptors came from a human donor with melanoma.

The rearrangement links TRBV6-1 to TRBJ2-7, with a weak D call TRBD1 (6 bases). Germline V gene sequence: CDR1 MNHNS, CDR2 SASEGT. This CDR3 has 12 residues. Between the trimmed V and J ends, which lost 6 bases and 2 bases, there was a span of 8 bases. CDR3 in DNA: TGTGCCAGCAGGGACAGTCCCTACGAGCAGTACTTC. Protein: CASRDSPYEQYF.

To note about this clone: One junction end disagrees with the germline gene, perhaps due to a read error. V is TRBV11-2 and J is TRBJ2-5; the D gene could be TRBD1 or TRBD2 (5 bases each). Looked up from germline, CDR1 is SGHAT and CDR2 is FQNNGV. This CDR3 spans 14 amino acids. Written as DNA, the CDR3 is TGTGCCAGCAGCTCTGGGACGGGCCGAGAGGCCCAGTACTTC. Protein: CASSSGTGREAQYF. Based on the CDR3 plus reference TRBV11-2 and TRBJ2-5, the full variable domain is EAGVAQSPRYKIIEKRQSVAFWCNPISGHATLYWYQQILGQGPKLLIQFQNNGVVDDSQLPKDRFSAERLKGVDSTLKIQPAKLEDSAVYLCASSSGTGREAQYFGPGTRLLVL.

The gene calls are TRBV9 and TRBJ2-3; 7 nucleotides line up with TRBD2. The CDR3 loop spans 16 amino acids. Germline CDR1 reads SGDLS; CDR2 reads YYNGEE. J gave up 4 bases and V 7 bases, and 15 bases lay outside the gene matches. DNA of the CDR3: TGTGCCAGCGGTCGAGGGAGGGCCGCTAGCTCAGATACGCAGTATTTT. Translating gives CASGRGRAASSDTQYF.

V is TRBV6-6 and J is TRBJ1-1, with a possible D match to TRBD1 (5 bases). Germline V gives CDR1 MNHNY, CDR2 SVGAGI (reference sequence). The V end lost 2 bases, the J end lost 3 bases, and 10 bases lay between the germline ends. The CDR3 runs to 14 residues. The CDR3 loop is CASSYDSRDTEAFF. The CDR3 nucleotides read TGTGCCAGCAGTTACGACAGTCGGGACACTGAAGCTTTCTTT.

This chain uses TRBV27 with TRBJ2-2; D is undetermined. Germline V gene lookup returns CDR1 MNHEY and CDR2 SMNVEV (reference sequence). The CDR3 has 13 residues. V lost 8 bases and J 1 base, leaving 8 bases between the germline ends. The CDR3 protein is CASRAGNTGELFF. CDR3 nucleotides: TGTGCCAGCCGGGCAGGGAACACCGGGGAGCTGTTTTTT.

By its share, this clone is large (0.1 to 1%). The genes are TRBV2 and TRBJ1-2, with D possibly TRBD1 on 5 matching bases. The germline V and J ends were trimmed by 6 bases and 1 base, with 12 bases remaining between them. CDR3 length: 14 amino acids. The germline V gene encodes CDR1 SNHLY and CDR2 FYNNEI. The CDR3 nucleotides are TGTGCCAGCAGGACAGTGGGGATTAACTATGGCTACACCTTC. This sequence encodes CASRTVGINYGYTF.

The rearrangement links TRBV19 to TRBJ1-5, with TRBD1 matching over 8 bases. CDR1 is LNHDA and CDR2 is SQIVND in the germline V gene (reference sequence). V gave up 5 bases and J gave up 6 bases; unmatched junction bases: 6. CDR3 length: 14 residues. CDR3 DNA sequence: TGTGCCAGTAGTCCGACAGGGGTGGGTCAGCCCCAGCATTTT. It encodes CASSPTGVGQPQHF. Full variable domain (outside the CDR3, taken from reference TRBV19 and TRBJ1-5): DGGITQSPKYLFRKEGQNVTLSCEQNLNHDAMYWYRQDPGQGLRLIYYSQIVNDFQKGDIAEGYSVSREKKESFPLTVTSAQKNPTAFYLCASSPTGVGQPQHFGDGTRLSIL.

The J gene is TRBJ2-1, the V gene TRBV19; TRBD2 matches at 8 bases. The CDR3 loop spans 16 amino acids. J was trimmed by 0 bases and V by 5 bases; bases with no gene match: 6. Per the germline V gene, CDR1 is LNHDA and CDR2 is SQIVND (reference sequence). This CDR3 is CASSFSGMSSYNEQFF. The CDR3 DNA follows: TGTGCCAGTAGTTTTAGCGGGATGAGCTCCTACAATGAGCAGTTCTTC.

This clone was seen more than once but under ten times. This chain links TRBV7-9 with TRBJ2-1; 7 bases are shared with TRBD1. Trimming took 6 bases from V and 3 from J; bases not matched to a gene: 5. Germline assignment: CDR1 SEHNR and CDR2 FQNEAQ (reference sequence). CDR3 length equals 14 residues. The CDR3 sequence is CASRGQLIYNEQFF. In DNA form, the CDR3 reads TGTGCCAGCAGGGGACAGTTGATCTACAATGAGCAGTTCTTC.

The J gene is TRBJ2-1, the V gene TRBV28, with D possibly matching TRBD2 (6 bases). Trimming shortened V by 3 bases and J by 9 bases, and 15 bases separated the two germline ends. The germline gives CDR1 MDHEN, CDR2 SYDVKM. The CDR3 consists of 14 residues. The CDR3 DNA follows: TGTGCCAGCAGTTTCCGGTCGGGAGAAGGTGAGCAGTTCTTC. Translated, it gives CASSFRSGEGEQFF.

This rearrangement joins TRBV19 to TRBJ2-5; TRBD1 or TRBD2 may be the D gene (6 bases each). The CDR3 loop spans 14 amino acids. Germline assignment: CDR1 LNHDA and CDR2 SQIVND (reference sequence). The V end lost 5 bases, the J end lost 4 bases, and 14 bases lay between the germline ends. CDR3 loop: CASSSSGGGETQYF. The CDR3 DNA follows: TGTGCCAGTAGTTCGAGCGGAGGGGGAGAGACCCAGTACTTC.

This chain uses TRBV29-1 with TRBJ1-2; the D is unclear. The CDR3 is 12 amino acids. Trimming took 0 bases from V and 7 from J, leaving 9 bases between them. The V gene's germline CDR1 is SQVTM and CDR2 ANQGSEA. The CDR3, as DNA: TGCAGCGTTGAAGATGTGAGGGTTGGCTACACCTTC. It translates to CSVEDVRVGYTF.

This sequence joins TRBV7-9 and TRBJ2-5; 14 bases map to TRBD2. The tail of the sequence fits TRBJ2-7 better, so the J call may be wrong. The CDR3 sequence is 15 residues long. CDR1 is SEHNR and CDR2 is FQNEAQ in the germline V gene (reference sequence). As DNA, the CDR3 is TGTGCCAGCAGCCCTTGGACTAGCGGGAGGTTCGAGCAGTACTTC. It yields the protein CASSPWTSGRFEQYF.

The chain is built from TRBV5-4 and TRBJ2-1, with TRBD2 matching over 12 bases. CDR1 is SGHNT and CDR2 is YYREEE in the germline V gene (reference sequence). The V gene end was trimmed by 3 bases and the J gene end by 4 bases; junction bases not matched to a gene: 5. The CDR3 has 16 amino acids. CDR3 sequence reads: CASSSPTSGGYNEQFF. CDR3 nucleotides: TGTGCCAGCAGCTCCCCGACTAGCGGGGGTTACAATGAGCAGTTCTTC.

A few counts support this clone. V is TRBV5-4 and J is TRBJ1-6, with unresolved D. Germline V gene data show CDR1 as SGHNT and CDR2 as YYREEE (reference sequence). There are 12 residues in the CDR3. Deletions cut 4 bases from V and 5 bases from J, with 4 bases between. The DNA of the CDR3 is TGTGCCAGCAGCCTACATAATTCACCCCTCCACTTT. Amino acids: CASSLHNSPLHF. Using reference TRBV5-4 and TRBJ1-6 for the parts outside the CDR3, the full variable domain is ETGVTQSPTHLIKTRGQQVTLRCSSQSGHNTVSWYQQALGQGPQFIFQYYREEENGRGNFPPRFSGLQFPNYSSELNVNALELDDSALYLCASSLHNSPLHFGNGTRLTVT.

The rearrangement uses TRBV19 and TRBJ2-1; D assignment may be TRBD1 or TRBD2 (5 bases each). Germline CDR1 and CDR2: LNHDA and SQIVND (reference sequence). The CDR3 sequence is 15 residues long. The V end lost 5 bases, the J end lost 0 bases, and 11 bases lay between the germline ends. This CDR3 reads CASSLWDGSYNEQFF. CDR3 in DNA: TGTGCCAGTAGTTTGTGGGACGGCTCCTACAATGAGCAGTTCTTC. The full variable domain, completed using reference TRBV19 and TRBJ2-1, is DGGITQSPKYLFRKEGQNVTLSCEQNLNHDAMYWYRQDPGQGLRLIYYSQIVNDFQKGDIAEGYSVSREKKESFPLTVTSAQKNPTAFYLCASSLWDGSYNEQFFGPGTRLTVL.

By share of the sample, this clone is hyperexpanded (1% or more). The chain recombines TRBV19 with TRBJ2-7; D possibly corresponds to TRBD1 (6 bases). The CDR3 is 11 residues long. The V gene lost 6 bases and the J gene lost 3 bases, with 6 bases spanning the gap. Per the germline V gene, CDR1 is LNHDA and CDR2 is SQIVND (reference sequence). The CDR3 loop is CASRDSYEQYF. The CDR3 DNA reads as TGTGCCAGTAGGGACAGCTACGAGCAGTACTTC.

The chain's CDR3 is CASSDIGTGSYEQYF. CDR3 nucleotides: TGTGCCAGCAGTGATATCGGGACAGGCTCCTACGAGCAGTACTTC. The rearrangement joins TRBV7-9 to TRBJ2-7, with 8 bases that match TRBD1. V shed 6 bases and J 0 bases; nucleotides not matched to a gene: 7. Germline CDR1 reads SEHNR; CDR2 reads FQNEAQ (reference sequence). This CDR3 has 15 amino acids. Complete variable domain (other parts from reference TRBV7-9 and TRBJ2-7): DTGVSQNPRHKITKRGQNVTFRCDPISEHNRLYWYRQTLGQGPEFLTYFQNEAQLEKSRLLSDRFSAERPKGSFSTLEIQRTEQGDSAMYLCASSDIGTGSYEQYFGPGTRLTVT.

The V gene is TRBV7-9, the J gene TRBJ1-1, with D perhaps matching TRBD1 (6 bases). CDR1 SEHNR and CDR2 FQNEAQ come from the germline V gene (reference sequence). This CDR3 has 19 amino acids. Deletions cut 5 bases from V and 4 bases from J, with 29 bases between. Written as DNA, the CDR3 is TGTGCCAGCAGCACAACGGCCGCCAACAGGGTTCAGCGGGTCACTGAAGCTTTCTTT. This translates into CASSTTAANRVQRVTEAFF.

This clone occurred a few times. The chain links TRBV4-1 to TRBJ1-5; no firm D call. CDR3 size: 17 residues. Germline V gene data show CDR1 as MGHRA and CDR2 as YSYEKL. The ends were cut back, 4 bases at V and 5 bases at J, with 21 bases in the middle. This CDR3 is CASSLTLGGNSDQPQHF. For the CDR3, the DNA is TGCGCCAGCAGCCTCACCTTAGGAGGGAACTCCGATCAGCCCCAGCATTTT.

This clone was picked up a small number of times. The chain carries TRBV7-9 and TRBJ2-7; D could derive from TRBD1 or TRBD2 (5 bases each). Looked up from germline, CDR1 is SEHNR and CDR2 is FQNEAQ (reference sequence). Trimming cost V 3 bases and J 2 bases, with 11 bases left between them. This CDR3 has 14 amino acids. The DNA for the CDR3 is TGTGCCAGCAGCTTTGGGACGCAAGCCTACGAGCAGTACTTC. As protein: CASSFGTQAYEQYF.

The gene calls are TRBV4-2 and TRBJ1-5, with 8 bases matching TRBD1. The CDR3 spans 14 residues. Trimming took 3 bases from V and 2 from J; bases not matched to a gene: 0. Germline assignment: CDR1 LGHNA and CDR2 YNFKEQ. The CDR3 loop is CASSQDRGNQPQHF. In nucleotides, the CDR3 is TGTGCCAGCAGCCAGGACAGGGGCAATCAGCCCCAGCATTTT.

The chain employs TRBV4-1 and TRBJ2-5; D not certain. The CDR3 spans 16 residues. From germline, CDR1 is MGHRA and CDR2 YSYEKL. Deletions cut 5 bases from V and 5 bases from J, with 21 bases between. CDR3: CASSSTSSDLSETQYF. The CDR3 bases are TGCGCCAGCAGCTCCACGTCCAGCGACCTTTCGGAGACCCAGTACTTC.

This sequence joins TRBV6-5 and TRBJ2-5, with D maybe TRBD1 (5 bases). CDR3 length equals 15 residues. CDR1 and CDR2 (germline): MNHEY, SVGAGI. Trimming removed 6 bases at V and 0 bases at J, with 14 bases between. CDR3 in amino acids: CASRLTEAHQETQYF. CDR3 bases: TGTGCCAGCAGACTGACAGAGGCTCACCAAGAGACCCAGTACTTC.

V and J are TRBV27 and TRBJ2-5, with 7 bases aligning to TRBD2. The J call could be wrong; TRBJ2-7 is a better fit for the DNA end. CDR3 length equals 15 residues. CDR1 and CDR2 from the germline V gene are MNHEY and SMNVEV (reference sequence). This CDR3 reads CASSFQIGRGYEQYF. In DNA, the CDR3 is TGTGCCAGCAGTTTCCAAATAGGGAGGGGATACGAGCAGTACTTC.

Only a few counts were recorded for this clone. The chain employs TRBV9 and TRBJ1-4; D is uncertain. V was trimmed by 0 bases and J by 5 bases, leaving 8 bases between them. Germline lookup yields CDR1 SGDLS and CDR2 YYNGEE. This CDR3 comprises 14 residues. The CDR3 loop is CASSVGPGNEKLFF. DNA for the CDR3: TGTGCCAGCAGCGTAGGACCCGGGAATGAAAAACTGTTTTTT. The full variable domain, rest sourced from reference TRBV9 and TRBJ1-4, is DSGVTQTPKHLITATGQRVTLRCSPRSGDLSVYWYQQSLDQGLQFLIQYYNGEERAKGNILERFSAQQFPDLHSELNLSSLELGDSALYFCASSVGPGNEKLFFGSGTQLSVL.